This T cell receptor beta chain came from a study of blood T cell repertoires in COVID-19. Method: immunoSEQ multiplex PCR; TCRdb's copy keeps in-frame clones and lacks some. Among 50,000 to 65,000 clones, around nine tenths were seen once, and the ten largest hold approximately 3.9%. The CDR3 contains 17 residues. With V trimmed by 1 base and J by 4 bases, 9 bases remained unmatched. CDR1 is LNHDA, CDR2 SQIVND, per germline (reference sequence). The sequence was collected from a man in his 70s with acute or convalescent COVID-19. V is TRBV19 and J is TRBJ2-4; TRBD1 agrees at 8 bases. The sequenced sample consisted of peripheral blood. The CDR3 region has the DNA TGTGCCAGTAGTATAGGCACAGGGGGGCGCGGAAAAAACATTCAGTACTTC. Translation gives CASSIGTGGRGKNIQYF.